This T cell receptor beta chain was identified during a study of T cell repertoires in cytomegalovirus infection. Study context: The public TCR beta signatures pointed to both CMV infection and matching HLA type.

TCRdb recomputed calls from the reads with MiXCR, one row per CDR3 protein. The sample has roughly 500,000 distinct CDR3 sequences; under 45% are singletons. This clonotype showed up just a few times. No antigen is known for it. The CDR3 covers 14 residues. V was shortened by 6 bases and J by 4 bases, with 16 bases between the two germline ends. This sequence was found in a human donor in good health (CMV status not recorded). Some clones in this sample may be carry-over from other donors' samples. Specimen: cultured PBMCs, collected from culture after CMV antigen stimulation. V gene TRBV12-3 or TRBV12-4 combines with J gene TRBJ2-7; D unresolved. The CDR3 bases are TGTGCCAGCAGACCCTCCACGTCCGCATACGAGCAGTACTTC. This sequence encodes CASRPSTSAYEQYF.